A single sample is the source of the 13 T cell receptor beta chains below, sequenced in a study of CD8+ T cells in alopecia areata listed by TCRdb under 2018. This specimen's time point label, per the study, means: 20 to 30 weeks on oral tofacitinib. The meaning of the sample's treatment or condition label: oral pan-JAK inhibitor, 5-10 mg twice daily. Library creation used the immunoSEQ multiplex PCR assay. RNA was extracted from all samples and reverse transcribed into cDNA as template for TCR sequencing. TCRdb holds this immuneACCESS table with in-frame rearrangements only. Some clones are missing; in checked studies, unresolved V genes explain under half, and the rest has no known cause. This sample lists around 180,000 clones; approximately 57% were detected once. 0.95% to 1.1% of the sample goes to the ten largest clones. The sample in question was CD4+ T cells sorted from blood, obtained at week 24, from a patient treated with tofacitinib. The source of these receptors is a human donor with alopecia areata.

The chain is built from TRBV30 and TRBJ1-5; the match to TRBD1 covers 7 bases. Trimming removed 3 bases from V and 1 base from J; junction bases left unmatched: 9. This CDR3 is 16 amino acids long. Germline assignment: CDR1 GTSNPN and CDR2 SVGIG (reference sequence). DNA for the CDR3: TGTGCCTGGAGCGTAGGGGGGACAGCAAGCAATCAGCCCCAGCATTTT. Translating gives CAWSVGGTASNQPQHF.

This sequence joins TRBV10-3 and TRBJ1-4; 8 bases are shared with TRBD1. This CDR3 has 13 residues. The V and J ends lost 8 bases and 17 bases, in that order; junction bases with no gene match: 16. From germline, CDR1 is ENHRY and CDR2 SYGVKD. CDR3 protein: CAIGGTGGGPGFF. The CDR3, as DNA: TGTGCCATCGGCGGGACAGGTGGCGGTCCAGGATTTTTT.

V and J are TRBV30 and TRBJ1-5, with D unclear. Trimming took 0 bases from V and 5 from J, leaving 17 bases between them. Germline CDR1 GTSNPN, CDR2 SVGIG (reference sequence). This CDR3 contains 16 residues. CDR3 nucleotides: TGTGCCTGGAGTGTACCCCTGGGGTTCTCCGATCAGCCCCAGCATTTT. It yields the protein CAWSVPLGFSDQPQHF. Based on the CDR3 plus reference TRBV30 and TRBJ1-5, the full variable domain is SQTIHQWPATLVQPVGSPLSLECTVEGTSNPNLYWYRQAAGRGLQLLFYSVGIGQISSEVPQNLSASRPQDRQFILSSKKLLLSDSGFYLCAWSVPLGFSDQPQHFGDGTRLSIL.

The chain combines TRBV6-5 with TRBJ2-7; 13 positions agree with TRBD2. CDR3 size: 14 residues. Unmatched junction bases numbered 1, after V lost 8 bases and J lost 0 bases. Germline CDR1 is MNHEY and CDR2 is SVGAGI. The CDR3 DNA follows: TGTGCCAGCCGACTAGCGGGGGGCTCCTACGAGCAGTACTTC. It is translated as CASRLAGGSYEQYF.

This chain connects TRBV29-1 to TRBJ1-2; TRBD1 matches 10 bases. V was pared by 3 bases and J by 2 bases, with 9 bases of the junction left unmatched. The CDR3 is made up of 16 amino acids. Germline V gene lookup returns CDR1 SQVTM and CDR2 ANQGSEA. CDR3 protein: CSVDVPGQGQNYGYTF. In DNA, the CDR3 is TGCAGCGTTGACGTCCCGGGACAGGGGCAGAACTATGGCTACACCTTC.

The J gene is TRBJ2-3, the V gene TRBV27; D gene ambiguous. Germline lookup yields CDR1 MNHEY and CDR2 SMNVEV (reference sequence). The CDR3 is 11 amino acids. Trimming took off 6 bases at V and 4 bases at J, with 5 bases between the two ends. CDR3 sequence reads: CASRRADTQYF. The CDR3 DNA follows: TGTGCCAGCAGGCGAGCAGATACGCAGTATTTT.

This clone was recorded a few times. This chain uses TRBV7-2 with TRBJ1-1; D gene ambiguous. The V and J ends lost 4 bases and 1 base respectively, with 13 bases between them. Germline assignment: CDR1 SGHTA and CDR2 FQGNSA. The CDR3 totals 15 residues. CDR3 protein: CASSSNGLGNTEAFF. The DNA of the CDR3 is TGTGCCAGCAGCTCAAACGGACTGGGGAACACTGAAGCTTTCTTT.

The chain uses TRBV25-1 and TRBJ2-3; a weak D match, TRBD2 (6 bases). Deletions cut 6 bases from V and 0 bases from J, with 10 bases between. Germline lookup yields CDR1 MGHDK and CDR2 SYGVNS. This CDR3 comprises 14 residues. CDR3 coding DNA: TGTGCCAGCAGCCCAGGGACTAGCACAGATACGCAGTATTTT. This sequence encodes CASSPGTSTDTQYF.

The rearrangement uses TRBV30 and TRBJ1-1, with 7 bases lining up with TRBD1. The V segment lost 3 bases and the J segment 0 bases; nucleotides outside the gene matches: 4. Per germline, CDR1 GTSNPN and CDR2 SVGIG (reference sequence). CDR3 length equals 14 residues. In DNA, the CDR3 is TGTGCCTGGAGGCCGGGACAGCTGAACACTGAAGCTTTCTTT. Its protein is CAWRPGQLNTEAFF. The variable domain in full, completed from reference TRBV30 and TRBJ1-1, reads SQTIHQWPATLVQPVGSPLSLECTVEGTSNPNLYWYRQAAGRGLQLLFYSVGIGQISSEVPQNLSASRPQDRQFILSSKKLLLSDSGFYLCAWRPGQLNTEAFFGQGTRLTVV.

V and J are TRBV27 and TRBJ2-7; possibly TRBD2 for D (5 bases). The CDR3 loop spans 13 amino acids. Looked up from germline, CDR1 is MNHEY and CDR2 is SMNVEV (reference sequence). Trimming pared 2 bases from V and 3 bases from J, leaving 8 bases between. CDR3 residues: CASSLAGHYEQYF. The CDR3 coding sequence is TGTGCCAGCAGTTTAGCGGGCCACTACGAGCAGTACTTC.

The chain joins TRBV9 to TRBJ1-2; 8 bases are shared with TRBD1. V lost 0 bases to trimming and J lost 2 bases; unmatched junction nucleotides: 3. The CDR3 sequence is 15 residues long. CDR1 is SGDLS, CDR2 YYNGEE, per germline. CDR3 in amino acids: CASSVETGANYGYTF. CDR3 in DNA: TGTGCCAGCAGCGTAGAGACAGGGGCCAACTATGGCTACACCTTC.

V is TRBV4-3 and J is TRBJ1-6, with D unresolved. Trimming cost V 0 bases and J 5 bases, with 8 bases left between them. The CDR3 spans 15 residues. The germline V gene encodes CDR1 LGHNA and CDR2 YSLEER. The CDR3, as DNA: TGCGCCAGCAGCCAAGATTGGGAGAATAATTCACCCCTCCACTTT. It yields the protein CASSQDWENNSPLHF.

The V gene is TRBV30, the J gene TRBJ2-5, with 11 nucleotides matching TRBD1. Losses at the gene ends were 5 bases for V and 5 bases for J; bases not matched to a gene: 4. This CDR3 contains 13 residues. Germline CDR1 is GTSNPN and CDR2 is SVGIG (reference sequence). DNA of the CDR3: TGTGCCTGGGGGACAGGGGGTAGGGAGACCCAGTACTTC. It yields the protein CAWGTGGRETQYF.